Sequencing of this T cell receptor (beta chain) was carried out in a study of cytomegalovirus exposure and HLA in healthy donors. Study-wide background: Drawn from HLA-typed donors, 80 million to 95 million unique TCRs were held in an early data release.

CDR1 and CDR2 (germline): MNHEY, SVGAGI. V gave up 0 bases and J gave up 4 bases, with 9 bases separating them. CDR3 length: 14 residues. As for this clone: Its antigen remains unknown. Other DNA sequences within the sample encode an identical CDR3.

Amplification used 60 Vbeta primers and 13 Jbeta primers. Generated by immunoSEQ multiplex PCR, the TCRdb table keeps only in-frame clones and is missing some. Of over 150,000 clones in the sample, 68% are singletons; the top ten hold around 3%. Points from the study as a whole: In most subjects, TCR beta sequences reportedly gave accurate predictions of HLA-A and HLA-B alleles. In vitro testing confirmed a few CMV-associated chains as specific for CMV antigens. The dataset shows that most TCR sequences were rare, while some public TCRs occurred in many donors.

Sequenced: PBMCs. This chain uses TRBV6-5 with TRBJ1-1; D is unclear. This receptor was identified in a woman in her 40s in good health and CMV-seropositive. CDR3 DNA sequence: TGTGCCAGCAGTTACTCGAGAGGCGGCACTGAAGCTTTCTTT. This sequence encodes CASSYSRGGTEAFF.